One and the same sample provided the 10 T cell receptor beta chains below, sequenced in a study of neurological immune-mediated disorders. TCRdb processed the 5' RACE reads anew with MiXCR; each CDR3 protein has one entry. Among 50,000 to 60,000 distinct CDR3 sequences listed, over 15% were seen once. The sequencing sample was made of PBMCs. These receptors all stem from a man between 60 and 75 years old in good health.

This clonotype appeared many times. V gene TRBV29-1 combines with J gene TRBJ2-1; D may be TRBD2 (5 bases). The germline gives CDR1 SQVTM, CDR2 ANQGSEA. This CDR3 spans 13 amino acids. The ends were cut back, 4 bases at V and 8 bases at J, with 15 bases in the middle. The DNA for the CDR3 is TGCAGCGTTGGGACTCCTGGGTTGGATGAGCAGTTCTTC. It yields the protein CSVGTPGLDEQFF.

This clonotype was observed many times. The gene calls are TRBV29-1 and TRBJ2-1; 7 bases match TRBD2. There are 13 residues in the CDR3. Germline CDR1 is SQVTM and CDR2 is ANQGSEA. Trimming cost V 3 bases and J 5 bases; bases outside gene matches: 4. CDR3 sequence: CSVEKAGNNEQFF. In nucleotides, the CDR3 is TGCAGCGTTGAGAAAGCGGGGAACAATGAGCAGTTCTTC.

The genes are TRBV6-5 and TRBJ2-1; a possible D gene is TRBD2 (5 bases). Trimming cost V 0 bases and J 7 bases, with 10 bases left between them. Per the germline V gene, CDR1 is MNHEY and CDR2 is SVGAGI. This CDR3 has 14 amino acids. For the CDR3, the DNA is TGTGCCAGCAGTTACTCTCCTAGCTATAATGAGCAGTTCTTC. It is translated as CASSYSPSYNEQFF.

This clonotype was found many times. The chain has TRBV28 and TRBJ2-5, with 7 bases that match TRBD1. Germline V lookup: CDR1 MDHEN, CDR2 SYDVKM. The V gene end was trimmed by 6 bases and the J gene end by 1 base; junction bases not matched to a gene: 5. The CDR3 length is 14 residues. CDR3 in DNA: TGTGCCAGCAGGGCGACAGGGACCCAAGAGACCCAGTACTTC. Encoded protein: CASRATGTQETQYF. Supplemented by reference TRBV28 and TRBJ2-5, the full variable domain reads DVKVTQSSRYLVKRTGEKVFLECVQDMDHENMFWYRQDPGLGLRLIYFSYDVKMKEKGDIPEGYSVSREKKERFSLILESASTNQTSMYLCASRATGTQETQYFGPGTRLLVL.

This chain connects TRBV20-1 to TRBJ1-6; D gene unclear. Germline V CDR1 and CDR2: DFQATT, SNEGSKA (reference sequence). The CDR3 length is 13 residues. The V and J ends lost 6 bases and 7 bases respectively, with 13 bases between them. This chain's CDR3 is CSAPMVGNSPLHF. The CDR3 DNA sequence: TGCAGTGCCCCGATGGTGGGAAATTCACCCCTCCACTTT.

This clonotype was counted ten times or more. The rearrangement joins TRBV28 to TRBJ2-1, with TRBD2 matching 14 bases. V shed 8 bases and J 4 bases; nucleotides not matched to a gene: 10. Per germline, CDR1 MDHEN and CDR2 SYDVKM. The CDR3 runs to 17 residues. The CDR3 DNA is TGTGCCAGCCCGACTAGCGGGAGGGAGGCCACTTACAATGAGCAGTTCTTC. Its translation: CASPTSGREATYNEQFF.

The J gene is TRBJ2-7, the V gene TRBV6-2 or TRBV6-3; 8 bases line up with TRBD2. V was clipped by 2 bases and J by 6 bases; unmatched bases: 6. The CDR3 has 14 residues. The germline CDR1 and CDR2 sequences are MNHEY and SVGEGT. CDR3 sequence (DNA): TGTGCCAGCAGTTACGAAGCGGGAGTATTCGAGCAGTACTTC. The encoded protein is CASSYEAGVFEQYF.

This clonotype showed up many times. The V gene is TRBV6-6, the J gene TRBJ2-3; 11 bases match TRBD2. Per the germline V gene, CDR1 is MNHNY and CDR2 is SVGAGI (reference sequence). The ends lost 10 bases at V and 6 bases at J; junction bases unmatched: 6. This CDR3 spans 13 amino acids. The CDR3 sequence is CATVLAGVDTQYF. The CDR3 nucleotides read TGTGCCACTGTACTAGCGGGAGTGGATACGCAGTATTTT.

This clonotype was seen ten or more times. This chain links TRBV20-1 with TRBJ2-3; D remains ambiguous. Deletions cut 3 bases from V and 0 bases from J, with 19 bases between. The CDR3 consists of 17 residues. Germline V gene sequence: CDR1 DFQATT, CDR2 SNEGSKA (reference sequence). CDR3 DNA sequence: TGCAGTGCTAGGGGCGACATCCTTGGGCGGAGCACAGATACGCAGTATTTT. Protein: CSARGDILGRSTDTQYF.

CDR3 residues: CSALLAQTDTQYF. The CDR3 DNA reads TGCAGTGCTTTACTAGCCCAGACAGATACGCAGTATTTT. The J gene is TRBJ2-3, the V gene TRBV20-1; the D gene is possibly TRBD2 (6 bases). The CDR3 is 13 residues long. Trimming took off 5 bases at V and 3 bases at J, with 12 bases between the two ends. Germline loops: CDR1 DFQATT, CDR2 SNEGSKA (reference sequence).